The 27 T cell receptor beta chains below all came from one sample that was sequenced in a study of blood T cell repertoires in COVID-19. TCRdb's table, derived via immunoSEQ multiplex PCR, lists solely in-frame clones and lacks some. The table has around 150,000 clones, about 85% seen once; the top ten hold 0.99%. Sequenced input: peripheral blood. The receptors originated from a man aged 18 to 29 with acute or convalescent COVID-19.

The CDR3 DNA is TGTGCCAGGACGACAGTACAGGGTGTCCATGTCAATAATTCACCCCTCCACTTT. Amino acids: CARTTVQGVHVNNSPLHF. The rearrangement links TRBV2 to TRBJ1-6; D possibly corresponds to TRBD1 (6 bases). Germline assignment: CDR1 SNHLY and CDR2 FYNNEI. This CDR3 region has 18 residues. Trimming took off 9 bases at V and 5 bases at J, with 26 bases between the two ends. The full variable domain, completed using reference TRBV2 and TRBJ1-6, is EPEVTQTPSHQVTQMGQEVILRCVPISNHLYFYWYRQILGQKVEFLVSFYNNEISEKSEIFDDQFSVERPDGSNFTLKIRSTKLEDSAMYFCARTTVQGVHVNNSPLHFGNGTRLTVT.

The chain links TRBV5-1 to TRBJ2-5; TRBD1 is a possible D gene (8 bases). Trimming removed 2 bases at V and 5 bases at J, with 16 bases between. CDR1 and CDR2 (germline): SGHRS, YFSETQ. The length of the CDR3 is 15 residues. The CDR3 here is CASSFLTGGGETQYF. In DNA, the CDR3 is TGCGCCAGCAGCTTCTTAACAGGGGGAGGGGAGACCCAGTACTTC.

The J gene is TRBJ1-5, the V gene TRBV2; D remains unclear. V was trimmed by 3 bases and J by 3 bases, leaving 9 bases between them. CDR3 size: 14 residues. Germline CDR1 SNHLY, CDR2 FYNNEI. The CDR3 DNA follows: TGTGCCAGCAGTGAGGCCGGGTTCAATCAGCCCCAGCATTTT. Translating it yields CASSEAGFNQPQHF.

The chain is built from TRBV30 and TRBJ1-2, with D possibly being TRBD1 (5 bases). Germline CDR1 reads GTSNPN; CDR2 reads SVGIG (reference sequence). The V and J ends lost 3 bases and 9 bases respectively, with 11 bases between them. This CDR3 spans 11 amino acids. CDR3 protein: CAWRAQASYTF. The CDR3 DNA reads TGTGCCTGGAGAGCACAGGCCAGCTACACCTTC.

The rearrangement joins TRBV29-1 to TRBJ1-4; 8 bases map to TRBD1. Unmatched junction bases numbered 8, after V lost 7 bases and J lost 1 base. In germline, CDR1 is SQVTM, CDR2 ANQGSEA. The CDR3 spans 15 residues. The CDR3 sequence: CSASTGTGTNEKLFF. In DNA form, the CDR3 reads TGCAGCGCTTCCACCGGGACAGGAACTAATGAAAAACTGTTTTTT.

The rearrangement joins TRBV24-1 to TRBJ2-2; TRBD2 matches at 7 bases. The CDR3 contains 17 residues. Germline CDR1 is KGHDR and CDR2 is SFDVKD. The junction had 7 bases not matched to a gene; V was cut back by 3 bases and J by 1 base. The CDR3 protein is CATSDPGGNLNTGELFF. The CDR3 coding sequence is TGTGCCACCAGTGATCCCGGGGGGAACCTGAACACCGGGGAGCTGTTTTTT.

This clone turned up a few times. The CDR3 loop reads CASSLDEKAQYF. CDR3 in DNA: TGTGCCAGCAGCTTGGACGAGAAAGCCCAGTACTTC. This chain links TRBV5-4 with TRBJ2-5; D is ambiguous. The CDR3 contains 12 residues. Germline V CDR1 and CDR2: SGHNT, YYREEE (reference sequence). V was cut by 0 bases and J by 9 bases, with 9 bases left in between.

The CDR3 loop is CASSEGLTDDTQYF. CDR3 nucleotide sequence: TGTGCCAGCAGCGAGGGACTCACAGATGACACGCAGTATTTT. The chain carries TRBV6-5 and TRBJ2-3, with D tentatively TRBD2 (6 bases). V was shortened by 6 bases and J by 9 bases, with 19 bases between the two germline ends. This CDR3 contains 14 residues. CDR1 is MNHEY, CDR2 SVGAGI, per germline.

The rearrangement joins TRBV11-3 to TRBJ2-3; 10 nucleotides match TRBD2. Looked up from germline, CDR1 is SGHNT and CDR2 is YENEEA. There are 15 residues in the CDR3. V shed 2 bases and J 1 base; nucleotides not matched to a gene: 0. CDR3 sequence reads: CASSLSGGGTDTQYF. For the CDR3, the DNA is TGTGCCAGCAGCTTAAGCGGGGGGGGCACAGATACGCAGTATTTT.

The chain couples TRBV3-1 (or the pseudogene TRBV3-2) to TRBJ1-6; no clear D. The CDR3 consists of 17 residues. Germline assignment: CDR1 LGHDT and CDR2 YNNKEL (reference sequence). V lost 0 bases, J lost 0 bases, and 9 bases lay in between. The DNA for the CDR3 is TGTGCCAGCAGCCAAGATCCTACGAGCTCCTATAATTCACCCCTCCACTTT. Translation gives CASSQDPTSSYNSPLHF.

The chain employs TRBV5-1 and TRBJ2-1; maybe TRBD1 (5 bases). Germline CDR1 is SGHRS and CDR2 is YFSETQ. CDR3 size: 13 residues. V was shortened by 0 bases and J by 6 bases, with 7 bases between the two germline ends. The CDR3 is CASSLDRLNEQFF. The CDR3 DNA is TGCGCCAGCAGCTTGGACAGGCTCAATGAGCAGTTCTTC.

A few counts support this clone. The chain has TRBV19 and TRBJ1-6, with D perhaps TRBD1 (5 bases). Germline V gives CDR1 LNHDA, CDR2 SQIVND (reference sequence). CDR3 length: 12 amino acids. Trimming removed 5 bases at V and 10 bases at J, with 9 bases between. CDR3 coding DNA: TGTGCCAGTAGTCCAGGGTGGTCACCCCTCCACTTT. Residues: CASSPGWSPLHF.

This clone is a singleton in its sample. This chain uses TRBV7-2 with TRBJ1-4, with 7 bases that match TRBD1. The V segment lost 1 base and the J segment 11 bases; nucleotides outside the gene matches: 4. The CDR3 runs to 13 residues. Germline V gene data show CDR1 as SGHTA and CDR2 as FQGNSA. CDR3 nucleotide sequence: TGTGCCAGCAGCTTAGTGACAGGGCGGAAACTGTTTTTT. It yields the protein CASSLVTGRKLFF.

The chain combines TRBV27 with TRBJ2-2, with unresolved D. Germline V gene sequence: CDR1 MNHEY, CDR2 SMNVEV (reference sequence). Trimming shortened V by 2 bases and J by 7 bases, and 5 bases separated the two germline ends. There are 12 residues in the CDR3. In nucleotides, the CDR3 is TGTGCCAGCAGTTTACAGGACGGGGAGCTGTTTTTT. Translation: CASSLQDGELFF.

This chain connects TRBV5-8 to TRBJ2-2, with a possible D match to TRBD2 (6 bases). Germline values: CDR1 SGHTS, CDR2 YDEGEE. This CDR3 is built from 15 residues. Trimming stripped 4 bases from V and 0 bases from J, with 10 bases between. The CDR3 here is CASSPGTSNTGELFF. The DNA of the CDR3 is TGTGCCAGCAGCCCGGGGACTTCGAACACCGGGGAGCTGTTTTTT.

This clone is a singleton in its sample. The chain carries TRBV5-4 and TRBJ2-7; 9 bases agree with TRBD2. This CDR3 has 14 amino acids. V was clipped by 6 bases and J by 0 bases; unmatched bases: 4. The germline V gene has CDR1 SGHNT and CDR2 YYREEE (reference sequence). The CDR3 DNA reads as TGTGCCAGCAAGATTAGCGGGAGCTCCTACGAGCAGTACGTC. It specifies CASKISGSSYEQYV.

CDR3 in amino acids: CASSLVAGDEQYV. In DNA, the CDR3 is TGTGCCAGCAGCTTAGTAGCGGGGGACGAGCAGTACGTC. The genes are TRBV11-2 and TRBJ2-7; 9 positions match TRBD2. Looked up from germline, CDR1 is SGHAT and CDR2 is FQNNGV. Trimming took 1 base from V and 5 from J; bases not matched to a gene: 0. The CDR3 has 13 residues.

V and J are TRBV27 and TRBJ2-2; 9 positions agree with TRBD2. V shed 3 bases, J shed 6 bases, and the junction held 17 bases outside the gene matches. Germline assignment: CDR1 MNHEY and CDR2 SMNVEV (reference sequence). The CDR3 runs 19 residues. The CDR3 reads CASSFSSTSSGIKAGELFF. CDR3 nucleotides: TGTGCCAGCAGTTTTTCGTCCACCTCTAGCGGGATCAAGGCCGGGGAGCTGTTTTTT.

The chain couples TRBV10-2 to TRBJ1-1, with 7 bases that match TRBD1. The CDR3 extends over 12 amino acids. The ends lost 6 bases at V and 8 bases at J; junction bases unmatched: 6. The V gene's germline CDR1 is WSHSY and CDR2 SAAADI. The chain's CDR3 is CASRTDRAEAFF. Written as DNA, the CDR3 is TGCGCCAGCAGAACTGACAGGGCAGAAGCTTTCTTT.

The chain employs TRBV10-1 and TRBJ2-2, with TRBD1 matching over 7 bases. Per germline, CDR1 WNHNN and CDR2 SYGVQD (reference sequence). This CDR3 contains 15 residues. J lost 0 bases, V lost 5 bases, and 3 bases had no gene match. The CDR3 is CASSTGASNTGELFF. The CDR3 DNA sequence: TGCGCCAGCAGTACAGGGGCCTCGAACACCGGGGAGCTGTTTTTT.

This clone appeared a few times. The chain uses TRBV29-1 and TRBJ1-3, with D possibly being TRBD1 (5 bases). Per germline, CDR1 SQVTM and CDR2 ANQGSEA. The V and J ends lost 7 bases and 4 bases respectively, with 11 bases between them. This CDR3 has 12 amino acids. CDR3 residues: CSATNRGNTIYF. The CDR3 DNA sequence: TGCAGCGCTACAAACAGGGGAAACACCATATATTTT.

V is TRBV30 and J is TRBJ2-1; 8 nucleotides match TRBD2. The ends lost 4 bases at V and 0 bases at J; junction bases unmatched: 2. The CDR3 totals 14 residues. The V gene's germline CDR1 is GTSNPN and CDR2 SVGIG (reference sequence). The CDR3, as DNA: TGTGCCTGGACCAGCGGGGGCTCCTACAATGAGCAGTTCTTC. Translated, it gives CAWTSGGSYNEQFF. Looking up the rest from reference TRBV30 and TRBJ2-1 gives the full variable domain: SQTIHQWPATLVQPVGSPLSLECTVEGTSNPNLYWYRQAAGRGLQLLFYSVGIGQISSEVPQNLSASRPQDRQFILSSKKLLLSDSGFYLCAWTSGGSYNEQFFGPGTRLTVL.

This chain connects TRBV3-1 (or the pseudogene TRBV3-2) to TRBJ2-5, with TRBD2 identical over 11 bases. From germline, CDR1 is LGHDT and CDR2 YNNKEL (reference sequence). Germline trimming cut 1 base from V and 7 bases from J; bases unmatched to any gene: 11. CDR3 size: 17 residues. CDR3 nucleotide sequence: TGTGCCAGCAGCCAAGGGCTAGCGGGGGGTATTCGGGGGACCCAGTACTTC. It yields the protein CASSQGLAGGIRGTQYF.

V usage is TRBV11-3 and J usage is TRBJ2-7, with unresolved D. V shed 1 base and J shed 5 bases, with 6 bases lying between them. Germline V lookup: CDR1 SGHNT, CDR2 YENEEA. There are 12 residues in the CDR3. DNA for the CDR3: TGTGCCAGCAGCTTAGTGTCCGACGAGCAGTACTTC. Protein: CASSLVSDEQYF.

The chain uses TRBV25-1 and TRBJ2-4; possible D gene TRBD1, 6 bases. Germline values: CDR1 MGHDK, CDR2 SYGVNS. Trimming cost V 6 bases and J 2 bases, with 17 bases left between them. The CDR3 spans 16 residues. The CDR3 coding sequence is TGTGCCAGCAGCGACGGACAGCCGGCCCCCAAAAACATTCAGTACTTC. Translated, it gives CASSDGQPAPKNIQYF.

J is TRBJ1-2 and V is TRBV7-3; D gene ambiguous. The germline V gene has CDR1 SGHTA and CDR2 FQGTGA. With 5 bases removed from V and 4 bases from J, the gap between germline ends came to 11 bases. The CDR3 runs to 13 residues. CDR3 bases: TGTGCCAGCAGCCCTGGAGAATCCTATGGCTACACCTTC. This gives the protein CASSPGESYGYTF.

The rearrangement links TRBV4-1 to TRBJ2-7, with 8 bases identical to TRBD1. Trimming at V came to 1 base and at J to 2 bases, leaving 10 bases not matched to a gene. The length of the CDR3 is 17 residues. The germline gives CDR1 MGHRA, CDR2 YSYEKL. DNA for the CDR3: TGCGCCAGCAGCCAAGGTTCCTCGGGACAGGAGGCCTACGAGCAGTACTTC. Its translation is CASSQGSSGQEAYEQYF.